The entry that follows covers one T cell receptor beta chain sequence. This sample was included in a study of blood T cell repertoires in COVID-19. Study-level information: COVID-19 samples, acute and convalescent, were from the United States, Italy and Spain. PBMCs, B-cell-depleted T cells, or T cells provided the cDNA or gDNA that made up the material.

The CDR3 is 17 amino acids. V was clipped by 1 base and J by 0 bases; unmatched bases: 4. Germline CDR1 and CDR2: SGDLS and YYNGEE. Method: immunoSEQ multiplex PCR; TCRdb's copy keeps in-frame clones and lacks some. Of almost 200,000 clones in the sample, approximately 86% are singletons; the top ten hold about 0.91%. The gene calls are TRBV9 and TRBJ2-6; TRBD1 matches 7 bases. Specimen: peripheral blood. This TCR was recovered from a man between 60 and 70 years old with COVID-19, enrolled during active disease. CDR3 loop: CASSVRDRYSGANVLTF. The CDR3 bases are TGTGCCAGCAGCGTACGGGACAGATACTCTGGGGCCAACGTCCTGACTTTC.